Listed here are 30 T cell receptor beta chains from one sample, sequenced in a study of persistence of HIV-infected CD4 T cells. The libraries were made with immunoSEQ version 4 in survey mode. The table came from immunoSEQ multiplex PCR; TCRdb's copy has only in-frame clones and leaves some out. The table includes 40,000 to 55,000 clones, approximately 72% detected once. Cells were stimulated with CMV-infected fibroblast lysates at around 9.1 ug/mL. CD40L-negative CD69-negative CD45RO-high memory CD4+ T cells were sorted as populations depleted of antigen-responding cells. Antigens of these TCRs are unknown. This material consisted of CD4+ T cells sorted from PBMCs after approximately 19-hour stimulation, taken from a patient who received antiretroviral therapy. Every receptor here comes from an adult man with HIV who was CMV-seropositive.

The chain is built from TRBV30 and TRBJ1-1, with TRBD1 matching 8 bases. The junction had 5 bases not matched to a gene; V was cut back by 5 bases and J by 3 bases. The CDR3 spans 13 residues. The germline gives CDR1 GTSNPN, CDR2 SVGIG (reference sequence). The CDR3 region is CAWEGQGYTEAFF. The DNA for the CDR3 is TGTGCCTGGGAAGGACAGGGTTACACTGAAGCTTTCTTT.

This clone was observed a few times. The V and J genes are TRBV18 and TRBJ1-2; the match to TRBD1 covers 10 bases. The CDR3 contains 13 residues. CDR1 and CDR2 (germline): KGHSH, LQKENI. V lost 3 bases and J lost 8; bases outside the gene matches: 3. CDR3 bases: TGTGCCAGCTCACCGACAGGGGGCAGCGGCTACACCTTC. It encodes CASSPTGGSGYTF. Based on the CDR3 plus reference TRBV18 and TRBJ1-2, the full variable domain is NAGVMQNPRHLVRRRGQEARLRCSPMKGHSHVYWYRQLPEEGLKFMVYLQKENIIDESGMPKERFSAEFPKEGPSILRIQQVVRGDSAAYFCASSPTGGSGYTFGSGTRLTVV.

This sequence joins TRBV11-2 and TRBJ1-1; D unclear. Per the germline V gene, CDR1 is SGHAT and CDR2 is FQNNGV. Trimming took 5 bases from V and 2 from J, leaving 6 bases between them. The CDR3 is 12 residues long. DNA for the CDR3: TGTGCCAGCAGCCCCCTAAACACTGAAGCTTTCTTT. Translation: CASSPLNTEAFF.

The CDR3 nucleotides read TGCGCCAGCAGCCAAGCGGGGAAAAGCAATCAGCCCCAGCATTTT. It translates to CASSQAGKSNQPQHF. This chain links TRBV4-1 with TRBJ1-5, with unresolved D. CDR1 is MGHRA, CDR2 YSYEKL, per germline. The length of the CDR3 is 15 residues. V was shortened by 1 base and J by 1 base, with 8 bases between the two germline ends.

CDR3 nucleotides: TGTGCCAGCAGTTCTGGGACAGGGGGGAGCACTGAAGCTTTCTTT. The encoded protein is CASSSGTGGSTEAFF. The genes are TRBV27 and TRBJ1-1; 11 bases fit TRBD1. The CDR3 has 15 amino acids. The ends lost 4 bases at V and 4 bases at J; junction bases unmatched: 5. CDR1 and CDR2 from the germline V gene are MNHEY and SMNVEV (reference sequence).

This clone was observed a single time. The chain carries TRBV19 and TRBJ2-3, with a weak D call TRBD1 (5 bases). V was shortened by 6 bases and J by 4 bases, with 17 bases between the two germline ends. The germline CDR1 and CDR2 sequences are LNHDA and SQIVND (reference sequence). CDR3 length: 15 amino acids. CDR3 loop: CASSKQDALPDTQYF. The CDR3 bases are TGTGCCAGTAGCAAACAGGATGCCCTCCCAGATACGCAGTATTTT.

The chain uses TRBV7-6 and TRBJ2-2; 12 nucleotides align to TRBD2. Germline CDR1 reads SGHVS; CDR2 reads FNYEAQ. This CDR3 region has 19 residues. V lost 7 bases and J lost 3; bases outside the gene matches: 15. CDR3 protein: CASNGGRLAGGSDTGELFF. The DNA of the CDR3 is TGTGCCAGCAACGGGGGTCGGCTAGCGGGAGGGTCCGACACCGGGGAGCTGTTTTTT.

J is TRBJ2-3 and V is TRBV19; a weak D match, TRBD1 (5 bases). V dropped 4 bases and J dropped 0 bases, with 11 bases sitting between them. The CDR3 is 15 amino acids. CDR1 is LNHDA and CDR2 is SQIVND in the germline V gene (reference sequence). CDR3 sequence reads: CASSTRQSSTDTQYF. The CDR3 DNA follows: TGTGCCAGTAGTACCCGACAGTCCAGCACAGATACGCAGTATTTT.

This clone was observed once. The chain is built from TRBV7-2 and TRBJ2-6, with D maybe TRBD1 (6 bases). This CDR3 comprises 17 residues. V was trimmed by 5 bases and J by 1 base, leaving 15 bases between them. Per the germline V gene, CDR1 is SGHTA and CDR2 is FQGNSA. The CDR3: CASSPIPTGSGANVLTF. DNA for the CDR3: TGTGCCAGCAGCCCCATACCTACAGGGTCTGGGGCCAACGTCCTGACTTTC. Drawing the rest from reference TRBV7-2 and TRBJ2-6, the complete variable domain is GAGVSQSPSNKVTEKGKDVELRCDPISGHTALYWYRQSLGQGLEFLIYFQGNSAPDKSGLPSDRFSAERTGGSVSTLTIQRTQQEDSAVYLCASSPIPTGSGANVLTFGAGSRLTVL.

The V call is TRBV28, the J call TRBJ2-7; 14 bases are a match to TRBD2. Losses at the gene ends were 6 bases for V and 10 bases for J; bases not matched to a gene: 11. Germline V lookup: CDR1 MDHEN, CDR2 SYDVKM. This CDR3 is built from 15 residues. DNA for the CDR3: TGTGCCAGCAGGCCTACGGGACTAGCGGGAGATCCACAGTACTTC. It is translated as CASRPTGLAGDPQYF. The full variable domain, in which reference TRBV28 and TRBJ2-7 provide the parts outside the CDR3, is DVKVTQSSRYLVKRTGEKVFLECVQDMDHENMFWYRQDPGLGLRLIYFSYDVKMKEKGDIPEGYSVSREKKERFSLILESASTNQTSMYLCASRPTGLAGDPQYFGPGTRLTVT.

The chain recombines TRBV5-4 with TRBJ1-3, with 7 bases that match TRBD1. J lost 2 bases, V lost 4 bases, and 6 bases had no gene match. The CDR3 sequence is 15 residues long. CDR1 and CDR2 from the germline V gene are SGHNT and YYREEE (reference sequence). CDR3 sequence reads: CASSPQGQTGNTIYF. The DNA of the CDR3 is TGTGCCAGCAGCCCACAGGGACAGACTGGAAACACCATATATTTT.

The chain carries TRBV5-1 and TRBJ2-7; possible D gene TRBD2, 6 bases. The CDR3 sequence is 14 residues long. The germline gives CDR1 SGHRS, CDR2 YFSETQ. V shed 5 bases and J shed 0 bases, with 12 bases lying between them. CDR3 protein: CASRELAASYEQYF. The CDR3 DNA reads TGCGCCAGCAGGGAACTAGCCGCCTCCTACGAGCAGTACTTC.

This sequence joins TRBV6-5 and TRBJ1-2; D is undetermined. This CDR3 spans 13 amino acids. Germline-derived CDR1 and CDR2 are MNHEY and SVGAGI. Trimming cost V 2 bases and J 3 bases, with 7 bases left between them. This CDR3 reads CASSYAQDYGYTF. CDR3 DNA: TGTGCCAGCAGTTACGCCCAAGACTATGGCTACACCTTC.

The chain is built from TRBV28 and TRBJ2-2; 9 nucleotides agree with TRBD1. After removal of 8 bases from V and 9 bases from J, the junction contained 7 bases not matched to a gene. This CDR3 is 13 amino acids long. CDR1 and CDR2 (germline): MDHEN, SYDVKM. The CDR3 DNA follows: TGTGCCAGCCGAACAGGACAGGGGTGGGAGCTGTTTTTT. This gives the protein CASRTGQGWELFF.

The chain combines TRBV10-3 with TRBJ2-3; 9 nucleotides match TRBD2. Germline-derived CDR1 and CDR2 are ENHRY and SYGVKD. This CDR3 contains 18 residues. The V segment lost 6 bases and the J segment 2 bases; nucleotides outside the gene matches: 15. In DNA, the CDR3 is TGTGCCATCAGCCCCGGAGTAGCGGGGGCCTTCTTCACAGATACGCAGTATTTT. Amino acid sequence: CAISPGVAGAFFTDTQYF.

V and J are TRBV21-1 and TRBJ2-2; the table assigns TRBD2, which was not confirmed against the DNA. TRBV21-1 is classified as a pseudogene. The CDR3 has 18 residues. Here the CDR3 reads CASSKGLREQTNTGELFF. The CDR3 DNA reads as TGTGCCAGCAGCAAAGGTTTACGGGAGCAGACGAACACCGGGGAGCTGTTTTTT.

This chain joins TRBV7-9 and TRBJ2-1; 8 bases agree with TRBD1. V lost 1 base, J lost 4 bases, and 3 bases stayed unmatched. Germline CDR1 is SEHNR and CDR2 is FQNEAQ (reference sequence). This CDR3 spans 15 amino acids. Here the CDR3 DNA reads TGTGCCAGCAGCTTAGGGACAGGGTCGTACAATGAGCAGTTCTTC. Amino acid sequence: CASSLGTGSYNEQFF.

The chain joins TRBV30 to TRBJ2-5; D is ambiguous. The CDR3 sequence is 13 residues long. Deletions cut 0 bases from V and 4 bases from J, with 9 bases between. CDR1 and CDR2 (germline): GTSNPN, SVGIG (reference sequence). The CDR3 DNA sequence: TGTGCCTGGAGTGTAAAGGGTACAGAGACCCAGTACTTC. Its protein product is CAWSVKGTETQYF.

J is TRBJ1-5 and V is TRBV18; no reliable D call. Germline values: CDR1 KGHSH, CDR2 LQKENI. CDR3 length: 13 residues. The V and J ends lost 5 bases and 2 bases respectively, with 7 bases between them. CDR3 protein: CASSSGGNQPQHF. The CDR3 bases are TGTGCCAGCTCATCTGGGGGCAATCAGCCCCAGCATTTT.

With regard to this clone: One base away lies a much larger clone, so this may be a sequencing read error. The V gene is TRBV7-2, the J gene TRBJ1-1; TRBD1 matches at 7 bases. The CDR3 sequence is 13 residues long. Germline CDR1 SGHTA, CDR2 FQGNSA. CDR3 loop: CASRTTGYTKAFF. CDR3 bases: TGTGCCAGCAGGACGACAGGGTACACTAAAGCTTTCTTT.

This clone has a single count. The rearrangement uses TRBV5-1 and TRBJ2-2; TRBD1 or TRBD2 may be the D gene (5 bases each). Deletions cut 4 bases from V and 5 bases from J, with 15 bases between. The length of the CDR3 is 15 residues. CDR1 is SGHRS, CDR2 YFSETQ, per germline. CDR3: CASSGGPKGTGELFF. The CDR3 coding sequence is TGCGCCAGCAGCGGGGGACCGAAGGGGACCGGGGAGCTGTTTTTT.

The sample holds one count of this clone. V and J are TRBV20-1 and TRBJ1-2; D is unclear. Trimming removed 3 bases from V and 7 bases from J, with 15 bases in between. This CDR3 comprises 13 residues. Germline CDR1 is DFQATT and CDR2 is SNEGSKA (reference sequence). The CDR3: CSASGVLRGGYTF. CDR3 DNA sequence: TGCAGTGCTAGTGGGGTCCTGAGAGGTGGCTACACCTTC.

As DNA, the CDR3 is TGCAGCGTTGGAGGGAAGGGTAATGAAAAACTGTTTTTT. It specifies CSVGGKGNEKLFF. This chain uses TRBV29-1 with TRBJ1-4; D gene ambiguous. The V gene lost 4 bases and the J gene lost 4 bases, with 10 bases spanning the gap. This CDR3 is built from 13 residues. In germline, CDR1 is SQVTM, CDR2 ANQGSEA. The entire variable domain, with the rest obtained from reference TRBV29-1 and TRBJ1-4, is as follows: SAVISQKPSRDICQRGTSLTIQCQVDSQVTMMFWYRQQPGQSLTLIATANQGSEATYESGFVIDKFPISRPNLTFSTLTVSNMSPEDSSIYLCSVGGKGNEKLFFGSGTQLSVL.

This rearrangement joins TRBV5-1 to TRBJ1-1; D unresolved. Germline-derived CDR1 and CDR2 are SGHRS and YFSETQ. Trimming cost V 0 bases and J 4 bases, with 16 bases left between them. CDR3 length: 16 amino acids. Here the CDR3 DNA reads TGCGCCAGCAGCTTGGTCAAGTTGTGGGAGAGCACTGAAGCTTTCTTT. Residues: CASSLVKLWESTEAFF. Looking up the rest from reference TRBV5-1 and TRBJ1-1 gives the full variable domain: KAGVTQTPRYLIKTRGQQVTLSCSPISGHRSVSWYQQTPGQGLQFLFEYFSETQRNKGNFPGRFSGRQFSNSRSEMNVSTLELGDSALYLCASSLVKLWESTEAFFGQGTRLTVV.

CDR3 sequence: CATSIGGGQGASTIYF. CDR3 nucleotide sequence: TGTGCCACCAGCATAGGAGGCGGACAGGGGGCGAGCACCATATATTTT. The V gene is TRBV15, the J gene TRBJ1-3; 11 bases match TRBD1. The CDR3 is 16 amino acids. CDR1 is LNHNV, CDR2 YYDKDF, per germline (reference sequence). The V segment lost 4 bases and the J segment 9 bases; nucleotides outside the gene matches: 11. Complete variable domain (other parts from reference TRBV15 and TRBJ1-3): DAMVIQNPRYQVTQFGKPVTLSCSQTLNHNVMYWYQQKSSQAPKLLFHYYDKDFNNEADTPDNFQSRRPNTSFCFLDIRSPGLGDTAMYLCATSIGGGQGASTIYFGEGSWLTVV.

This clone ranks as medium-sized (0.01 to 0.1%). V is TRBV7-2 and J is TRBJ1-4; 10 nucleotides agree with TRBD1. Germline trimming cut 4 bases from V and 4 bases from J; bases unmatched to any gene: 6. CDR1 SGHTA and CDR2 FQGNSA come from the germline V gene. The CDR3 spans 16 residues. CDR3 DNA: TGTGCCAGCAGCTGGGGGGACAGGGGAATTAATGAAAAACTGTTTTTT. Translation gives CASSWGDRGINEKLFF.

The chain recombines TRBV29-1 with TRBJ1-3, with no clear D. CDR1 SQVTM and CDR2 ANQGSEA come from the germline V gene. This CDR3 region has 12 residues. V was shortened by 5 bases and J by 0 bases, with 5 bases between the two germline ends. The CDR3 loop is CSVQSSGNTIYF. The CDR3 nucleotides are TGCAGCGTTCAAAGCTCTGGAAACACCATATATTTT.

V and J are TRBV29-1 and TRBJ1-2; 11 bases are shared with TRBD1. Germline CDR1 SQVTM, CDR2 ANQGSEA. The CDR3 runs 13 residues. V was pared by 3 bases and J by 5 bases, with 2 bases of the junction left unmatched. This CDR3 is CSVEDRGQYGYTF. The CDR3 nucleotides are TGCAGCGTTGAGGACAGGGGGCAATATGGCTACACCTTC.

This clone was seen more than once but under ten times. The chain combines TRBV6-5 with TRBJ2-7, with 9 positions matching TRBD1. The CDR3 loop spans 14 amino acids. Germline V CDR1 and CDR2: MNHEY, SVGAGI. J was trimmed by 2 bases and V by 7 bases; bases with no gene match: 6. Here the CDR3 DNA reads TGTGCCAGCATCCGAAGACAGGGGGCCTACGAGCAGTACTTC. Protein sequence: CASIRRQGAYEQYF.

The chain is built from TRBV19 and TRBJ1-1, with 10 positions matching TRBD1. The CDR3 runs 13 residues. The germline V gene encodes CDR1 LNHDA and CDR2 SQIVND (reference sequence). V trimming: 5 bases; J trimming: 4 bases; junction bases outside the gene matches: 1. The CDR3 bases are TGTGCCAGTAGTGGGGACAGGGGCACTGAAGCTTTCTTT. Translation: CASSGDRGTEAFF.